The clone carrying this T cell receptor beta chain was seen ten or more times. The data originate from a study of metastatic and nonmetastatic thyroid tumors. CDR3 length equals 13 residues. Germline values: CDR1 MRHNA, CDR2 SNTAGT. V shed 9 bases, J shed 3 bases, and the junction held 2 bases outside the gene matches. TCRdb re-clonotyped the PCR reads through MiXCR. The table lists fewer than 15,000 clones, 20% to 30% of them singletons. Each patient went into thyroid surgery without having received any treatment. The specimen was tumor tissue. The chain links TRBV6-4 to TRBJ2-2; 9 bases map to TRBD2. This receptor was identified in a female donor with papillary thyroid cancer or a benign thyroid nodule (not recorded which). Some clones in this sample may be carry-over from other donors' samples. The CDR3 loop reads CASSGSDTGELFF. The DNA for the CDR3 is TGTGCCAGTAGCGGGAGCGACACCGGGGAGCTGTTTTTT.